This TCR beta chain emerged from a study of regulatory T cells in long-lasting Graves disease. Time point specified: newly diagnosed GD, antithyroid drugs for less than 3 months. After RNA was extracted from PBMCs, the TCR library was made from it. The sample holds many counts of this clonotype. CDR3 length: 15 residues. CDR1 and CDR2 (germline): MNHEY, SMNVEV (reference sequence). V lost 6 bases, J lost 4 bases, and 11 bases stayed unmatched. Assembly of TCR beta libraries relied on iRepertoire HTBI primers together with Arm-PCR of CDR3 regions. TCRdb re-called the multiplex PCR reads with MiXCR, one entry per CDR3 protein. The table records about 460,000 distinct CDR3 sequences, 14% of them present only once. The same sample was also studied in work on T cells in Graves' hyperthyroidism and ophthalmopathy. Turning to that study: Patients aged 18 to 65 had newly diagnosed hyperthyroidism lasting under 2 months. TCR CDR3 regions were first amplified by RT-PCR with HTBI primers. Ophthalmopathy stood apart from stable hyperthyroidism in a 13 V-J model.

The sample consisted of peripheral blood mononuclear cells (PBMCs), taken at new diagnosis, from a patient treated with antithyroid drugs. The chain links TRBV27 to TRBJ1-2; 7 bases map to TRBD1. The origin of this receptor is a woman aged 50 to 65 with Graves disease. CDR3 sequence (DNA): TGTGCCAGCAGAGCCACCCAGGGGGGTGGCTATGGCTACACCTTC. This codes for CASRATQGGGYGYTF.